This T cell receptor (beta chain) was documented in a study of T cell responses to AZD1222 COVID-19 vaccine. Concerning this clone: Its antigen is undetermined.

Data came from immunoSEQ multiplex PCR; TCRdb stores just in-frame clones and leaves some out. The table shows about 160,000 clones, with over 75% occurring only once. Notes on the study in general: The study identified only six AZD1222 recipients as seropositive at baseline. Repertoire sampling occurred only after the peak T cell response.

The receptor's source is an adult in good health. The sequencing here drew on peripheral blood, taken on day 0 of AZD1222 vaccination.

The CDR3 spells CASSLATGSETQYF. As DNA, the CDR3 is TGTGCCAGCAGCTTAGCAACAGGCTCAGAGACCCAGTACTTC. The rearrangement uses TRBV7-2 and TRBJ2-5; tentative D call: TRBD1 (5 bases). The CDR3 spans 14 residues. Trimming removed 0 bases at V and 4 bases at J, with 9 bases between. Germline values: CDR1 SGHTA, CDR2 FQGNSA.